This record looks at one T cell receptor beta chain sequence and its context. The data stem from a study of blood T cell repertoires in COVID-19. Germline-derived CDR1 and CDR2 are MDHEN and SYDVKM. Trimming removed 4 bases from V and 3 bases from J, with 15 bases in between. This CDR3 contains 16 residues. Here immunoSEQ multiplex PCR was the method, and the copy in TCRdb shows in-frame clones only, minus some. The sample has approximately 69,000 clones, 88% seen once. This chain joins TRBV28 and TRBJ1-4; weak D call: TRBD1 (6 bases). Material for sequencing was peripheral blood. The receptor comes from a man in his fifties with acute or convalescent COVID-19. The CDR3 DNA reads TGTGCCAGCAGTTGGACCGGGACATCTGCTAATGAAAAACTGTTTTTT. This gives the protein CASSWTGTSANEKLFF. The full variable domain, in which reference TRBV28 and TRBJ1-4 provide the parts outside the CDR3, is DVKVTQSSRYLVKRTGEKVFLECVQDMDHENMFWYRQDPGLGLRLIYFSYDVKMKEKGDIPEGYSVSREKKERFSLILESASTNQTSMYLCASSWTGTSANEKLFFGSGTQLSVL.